This T cell receptor (beta chain) was sequenced during a study of cytomegalovirus exposure and HLA in healthy donors. Vbeta (60) and Jbeta (13) primers were used in the PCR. The protocol was immunoSEQ multiplex PCR, while the TCRdb copy is restricted to in-frame clones and leaves out a portion. The table shows about 130,000 clones, with 81% occurring only once. V gave up 8 bases and J gave up 4 bases, with 20 bases separating them. The CDR3 is 15 amino acids. Germline CDR1 SEHNR, CDR2 FQNEAQ (reference sequence). This TCR derives from a man between 18 and 35 years old in good health and CMV-seropositive. The chain combines TRBV7-9 with TRBJ2-5, with a tentative D call TRBD2 (7 bases). The sample was PBMCs. CDR3 loop: CASVRGGGPVETQYF. The CDR3 nucleotides read TGTGCCAGCGTAAGGGGGGGAGGCCCTGTAGAGACCCAGTACTTC.